The TCR beta chain described here comes from a study of molecular identifiers for immune sequencing clone quantification. In germline, CDR1 is SGHAT, CDR2 FQNNGV. Between the trimmed V and J ends, which lost 7 bases and 0 bases, there was a span of 9 bases. This CDR3 is built from 13 residues. A single record per CDR3 protein comes from TCRdb applying MiXCR to the PCR reads. Of around 100,000 distinct CDR3 sequences in the sample, under 40% were seen once. A CD8+CD4-CCR7+CD45RA+ phenotype served as the sorting definition for naive CD8 T cells. For this clonotype: This is likely a read error, given that the CDR3 carries no conserved phenylalanine or tryptophan at its end.

The V gene is TRBV11-2, the J gene TRBJ2-5; no clear D gene. What was sequenced was naive CD8+ T cells from blood, with Jurkat cell RNA spiked in. Subset indicated: FACS-sorted CD8+CD4-CCR7+CD45RA+ naive T cells. This sequence originates from a human donor in good health. Some libraries in this study had Jurkat cell RNA spiked in. CDR3 in DNA: TGTGCCAGCACCCAGAGGTACCAAGAGACCCAGTACATC. Its protein is CASTQRYQETQYI.